Below are 4 T cell receptor beta chains sequenced from a single sample in a study of memory CD4+ T cells and cytomegalovirus serostatus. Sequencing was performed with immunoSEQ multiplex PCR; in TCRdb, only in-frame clones are kept and a portion is missing. Found here are about 29,000 clones, more than 60% of them singletons; the top ten hold over 0.6%. Single viable CD3+CD4+CD8-CD45RO+ cells were sorted as the memory CD4+ T cells. Sequenced material: memory CD4+ T cells from blood. The receptors derive from an adult in good health and CMV-seronegative.

This clone was observed a handful of times. The chain is built from TRBV12-5 and TRBJ1-5; D is ambiguous. In germline, CDR1 is LGHNT, CDR2 FRNRAP. The V end was cut by 8 bases, the J end by 5 bases, with 13 bases between. This CDR3 is 13 amino acids long. CDR3 loop: CASREGTDQPQHF. CDR3 in DNA: TGTGCTAGTCGGGAGGGAACCGATCAGCCCCAGCATTTT. The full variable domain, its missing parts supplied by reference TRBV12-5 and TRBJ1-5, is DARVTQTPRHKVTEMGQEVTMRCQPILGHNTVFWYRQTMMQGLELLAYFRNRAPLDDSGMPKDRFSAEMPDATLATLKIQPSEPRDSAVYFCASREGTDQPQHFGDGTRLSIL.

The rearrangement uses TRBV19 and TRBJ1-1; no clear D gene. Between the trimmed V and J ends, which lost 1 base and 7 bases, there was a span of 4 bases. The CDR3 runs 11 residues. The germline CDR1 and CDR2 sequences are LNHDA and SQIVND (reference sequence). As DNA, the CDR3 is TGTGCCAGTAGTATAGGCCGTGAAGCTTTCTTT. It translates to CASSIGREAFF.

J is TRBJ2-7 and V is TRBV29-1; D tentatively reads TRBD1 or TRBD2 (7 bases each). CDR1 and CDR2 from the germline V gene are SQVTM and ANQGSEA. This CDR3 has 12 residues. V was trimmed by 5 bases and J by 6 bases, leaving 14 bases between them. The CDR3 loop is CSVWEGAGEQYF. The CDR3, as DNA: TGCAGCGTTTGGGAGGGGGCGGGCGAGCAGTACTTC.

V and J are TRBV9 and TRBJ2-5; 11 nucleotides agree with TRBD2. Germline-derived CDR1 and CDR2 are SGDLS and YYNGEE. The ends lost 0 bases at V and 5 bases at J; junction bases unmatched: 3. The CDR3 sequence is 15 residues long. CDR3 region: CASSVVGTSGETQYF. CDR3 bases: TGTGCCAGCAGCGTAGTTGGGACTAGCGGTGAGACCCAGTACTTC.